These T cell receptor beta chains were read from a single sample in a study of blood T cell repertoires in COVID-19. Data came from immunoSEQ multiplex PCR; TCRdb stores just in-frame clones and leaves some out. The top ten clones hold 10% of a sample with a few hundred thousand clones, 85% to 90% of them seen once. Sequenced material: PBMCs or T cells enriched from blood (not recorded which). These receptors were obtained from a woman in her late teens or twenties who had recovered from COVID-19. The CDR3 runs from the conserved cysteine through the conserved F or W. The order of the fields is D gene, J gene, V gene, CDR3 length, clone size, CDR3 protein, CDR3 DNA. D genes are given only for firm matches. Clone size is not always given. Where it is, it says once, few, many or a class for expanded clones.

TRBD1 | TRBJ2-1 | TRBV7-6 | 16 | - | CASSPPGGSSYNEQFF | TGTGCCAGCAGCCCCCCAGGGGGTAGCTCCTACAATGAGCAGTTCTTC
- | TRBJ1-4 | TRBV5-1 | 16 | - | CASSFLSRGWGEKLFF | TGCGCCAGCAGCTTTCTTTCCAGGGGCTGGGGGGAAAAACTGTTTTTT
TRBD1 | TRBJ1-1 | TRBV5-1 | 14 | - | CASSSTGGLTEAFF | TGCGCCAGCAGTTCGACAGGGGGCCTCACTGAAGCTTTCTTT
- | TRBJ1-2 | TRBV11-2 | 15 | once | CASSLLVNTNYGYTF | TGTGCCAGCAGCTTACTGGTGAACACTAACTATGGCTACACCTTC
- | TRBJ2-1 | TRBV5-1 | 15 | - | CASSPLAFTGNEQFF | TGCGCCAGCAGCCCGCTAGCGTTCACTGGGAATGAGCAGTTCTTC
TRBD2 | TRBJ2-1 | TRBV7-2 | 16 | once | CASSLQTSGGLYEQFF | TGTGCCAGCAGCTTACAGACTAGCGGGGGCCTCTATGAGCAGTTCTTC
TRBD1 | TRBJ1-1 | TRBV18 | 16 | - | CASSPQPTGVNTEAFF | TGTGCCAGCTCACCTCAACCCACAGGGGTGAACACTGAAGCTTTCTTT
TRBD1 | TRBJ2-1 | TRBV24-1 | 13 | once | CATSEGTENEQFF | TGTGCCACCAGTGAAGGGACAGAAAATGAGCAGTTCTTC
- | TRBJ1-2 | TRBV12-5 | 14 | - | CASGRPDSSYGYTF | TGTGCTAGTGGTAGACCCGACAGCTCTTATGGCTACACCTTC
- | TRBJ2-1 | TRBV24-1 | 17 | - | CATSDPLRSSQYNEQFF | TGTGCCACCAGTGATCCTCTGCGCTCGTCGCAATACAATGAGCAGTTCTTC
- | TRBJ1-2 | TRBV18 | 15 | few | CASSFKEGFSYGYTF | TGTGCCAGCTCATTCAAGGAGGGTTTCTCCTATGGCTACACCTTC
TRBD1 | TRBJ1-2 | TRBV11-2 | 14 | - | CASSVQGAFYGYTF | TGTGCCAGCAGCGTACAGGGGGCATTCTATGGCTACACCTTC
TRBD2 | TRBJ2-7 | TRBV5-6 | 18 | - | CASSLRTSGGLTRYEQYF | TGTGCCAGCAGCTTAAGGACTAGCGGGGGCCTCACGAGGTACGAGCAGTACTTC
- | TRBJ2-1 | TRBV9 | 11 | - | CASSVSGEQFF | TGTGCCAGCAGCGTAAGTGGCGAGCAGTTCTTC
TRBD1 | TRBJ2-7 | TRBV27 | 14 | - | CASSFLGQGYEQYF | TGTGCCAGCAGTTTTCTGGGACAGGGCTACGAGCAGTACTTC
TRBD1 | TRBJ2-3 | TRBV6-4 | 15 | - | CASSDGTGGADTQYF | TGTGCCAGCAGTGACGGGACAGGGGGCGCAGATACGCAGTATTTT
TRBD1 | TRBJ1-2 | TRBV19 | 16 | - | CASRTLGTAHIPDYTF | TGTGCCAGTAGAACCTTAGGGACAGCTCATATTCCAGACTACACCTTC
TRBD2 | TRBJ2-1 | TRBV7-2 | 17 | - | CASSSKSGLAGYNEQFF | TGTGCCAGCAGCTCGAAATCGGGACTAGCGGGCTACAATGAGCAGTTCTTC
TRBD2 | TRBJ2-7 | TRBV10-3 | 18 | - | CAISESAGGPGPSYEQYF | TGTGCCATCAGTGAGTCGGCGGGGGGGCCAGGTCCCTCCTACGAGCAGTACTTC
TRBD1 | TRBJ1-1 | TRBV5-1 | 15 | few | CASSPAGTGKTEAFF | TGCGCCAGCAGCCCGGCAGGGACAGGGAAAACTGAAGCTTTCTTT
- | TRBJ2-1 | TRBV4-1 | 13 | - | CASSRVFYNEQFF | TGCGCCAGCAGCCGAGTATTTTACAATGAGCAGTTCTTC
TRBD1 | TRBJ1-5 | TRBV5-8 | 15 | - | CASQIRQGSYQPQHF | TGTGCCAGCCAAATCAGACAGGGATCTTATCAGCCCCAGCATTTT
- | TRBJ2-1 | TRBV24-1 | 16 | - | CATSDANAHEHNEQFF | TGTGCCACCAGTGATGCAAACGCACACGAACACAATGAGCAGTTCTTC
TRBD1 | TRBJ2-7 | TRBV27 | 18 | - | CASSFYAPDRPHAYEQYF | TGTGCCAGCAGTTTTTATGCCCCGGACAGGCCTCATGCCTACGAGCAGTACTTC
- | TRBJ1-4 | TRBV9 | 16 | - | CASSVAGKRTNEKLFF | TGTGCCAGCAGCGTAGCGGGTAAAAGGACTAATGAAAAACTGTTTTTT
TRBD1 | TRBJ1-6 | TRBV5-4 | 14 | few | CASNQQGWDSPLHF | TGTGCCAGCAACCAACAGGGGTGGGATTCACCCCTCCACTTT
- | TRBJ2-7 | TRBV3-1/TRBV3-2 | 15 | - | CASSQDTGLYYEQYF | TGTGCCAGCAGCCAAGACACAGGGCTGTACTACGAGCAGTACTTC
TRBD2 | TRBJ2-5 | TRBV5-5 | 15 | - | CASSPGLAGEETQYF | TGTGCCAGCAGCCCAGGACTAGCGGGGGAGGAGACCCAGTACTTC
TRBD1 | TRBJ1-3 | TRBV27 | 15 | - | CASSFRTGTGNTIYF | TGTGCCAGCAGTTTTAGGACAGGGACTGGAAACACCATATATTTT
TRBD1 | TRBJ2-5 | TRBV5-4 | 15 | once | CASSLTRGPQETQYF | TGTGCCAGCAGCTTAACCAGGGGGCCCCAAGAGACCCAGTACTTC
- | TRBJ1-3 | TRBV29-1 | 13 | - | CSVSGNPKDTIYF | TGCAGCGTAAGCGGGAACCCGAAGGACACCATATATTTT
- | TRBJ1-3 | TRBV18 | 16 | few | CASSPLPRGDKSTIYF | TGTGCCAGCTCACCGTTACCAAGGGGCGATAAGTCCACCATATATTTT
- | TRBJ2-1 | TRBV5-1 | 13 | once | CASGIGSRDEQFF | TGCGCCAGCGGAATCGGAAGCCGGGATGAGCAGTTCTTC
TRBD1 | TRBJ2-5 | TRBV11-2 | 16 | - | CASSLGFRDRGETQYF | TGTGCCAGCAGCTTAGGTTTCCGGGACAGGGGTGAGACCCAGTACTTC
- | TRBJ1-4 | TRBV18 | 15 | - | CASSREIGEGEKLFF | TGTGCCAGCTCACGGGAAATAGGGGAAGGCGAAAAACTGTTTTTT
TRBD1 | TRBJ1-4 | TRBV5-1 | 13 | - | CASKGQPNEKLFF | TGCGCCAGCAAGGGACAGCCTAATGAAAAACTGTTTTTT
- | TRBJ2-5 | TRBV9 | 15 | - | CASSLSAIYQETQYF | TGTGCCAGCAGCCTAAGCGCGATTTACCAAGAGACCCAGTACTTC
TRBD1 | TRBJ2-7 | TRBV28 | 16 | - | CACNVGGQRFSYEQYF | TGTGCCTGCAACGTAGGGGGACAGCGATTCTCCTACGAGCAGTACTTC
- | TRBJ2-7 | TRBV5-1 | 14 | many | CASSLDQGNYEQYF | TGCGCCAGCAGCTTGGATCAGGGAAACTACGAGCAGTACTTC
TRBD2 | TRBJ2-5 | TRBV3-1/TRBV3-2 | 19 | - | CASSQGIGRAGSEQETQYF | TGTGCCAGCAGCCAAGGGATCGGGAGGGCCGGGTCGGAGCAAGAGACCCAGTACTTC
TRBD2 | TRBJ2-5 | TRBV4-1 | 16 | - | CASSQVGSGGRETQYF | TGCGCCAGCAGCCAAGTTGGAAGCGGGGGTAGAGAGACCCAGTACTTC
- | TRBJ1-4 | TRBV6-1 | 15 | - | CASSERLGGNEKLFF | TGTGCCAGCAGTGAACGGCTCGGGGGGAATGAAAAACTGTTTTTT
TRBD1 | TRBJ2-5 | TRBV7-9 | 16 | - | CASSPVRDRGQETQYF | TGTGCCAGCAGCCCCGTCCGGGACAGGGGGCAAGAGACCCAGTACTTC
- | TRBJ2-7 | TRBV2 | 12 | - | CASSGREGEQYF | TGTGCCAGCAGTGGCAGGGAAGGCGAGCAGTACTTC
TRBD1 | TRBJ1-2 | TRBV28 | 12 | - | CASWTGNYGYTF | TGTGCCAGCTGGACAGGGAACTATGGCTACACCTTC
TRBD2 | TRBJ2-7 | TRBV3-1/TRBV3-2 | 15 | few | CASSHSSSGDYEQYF | TGTGCCAGCAGCCACTCCTCTAGCGGGGACTACGAGCAGTACTTC
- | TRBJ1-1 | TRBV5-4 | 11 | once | CASSAQSEAFF | TGTGCCAGCAGCGCCCAGTCTGAAGCTTTCTTT
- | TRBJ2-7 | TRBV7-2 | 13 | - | CASSLVAAYEQYF | TGTGCCAGCAGCTTAGTGGCAGCCTACGAGCAGTACTTC